The T cell receptor beta chain described here comes from a study of blood T cell repertoires in COVID-19. The wider study: Nucleic acid was either cDNA or gDNA, and it came from T cells, B-cell-depleted T cells, or PBMCs.

Data came from immunoSEQ multiplex PCR; TCRdb stores just in-frame clones and leaves some out. The sample contains about 310,000 clones, roughly 88% of which appear only once. Trimming pared 1 base from V and 8 bases from J, leaving 11 bases between. This CDR3 has 13 amino acids. Germline V CDR1 and CDR2: MNHEY, SVGAGI. Participant reports of clinical history set cohort assignment. Two negative PCRs, clearance, or symptom resolution characterized the recovered Cohort 3 donors. The chain joins TRBV6-5 to TRBJ1-2; D is undetermined. The origin of this receptor is a man under 40 who had recovered from COVID-19. The sequencing sample was made of PBMCs or T cells enriched from blood (not recorded which). This CDR3 reads CASSYFLEGGYTF. The CDR3 coding sequence is TGTGCCAGCAGTTACTTCCTTGAGGGCGGCTACACCTTC.